The T cell receptor (beta chain) described here comes from a study of post-analysis software for immune sequencing data. Study-level findings and limits: A significant reduction in normalized Chao1 diversity was observed in multiple sclerosis patients versus controls. Among a handful of TRBV segments more frequent in patients than controls were TRBV5-6, TRBV5-1 and TRBV20-1. Samples from one preparation batch, clustered by F measure, grouped strongly together.

With respect to this clonotype: The antigen is unknown.

The CDR3 is 15 amino acids. With V trimmed by 5 bases and J by 3 bases, 7 bases remained unmatched. Germline lookup yields CDR1 SGHTA and CDR2 FQGNSA. Unique molecular identifiers featured in each of the TCR beta cDNA libraries. TCRdb re-derived calls from the PCR reads in MiXCR, one entry per CDR3 protein. Of 550,000 to 700,000 distinct CDR3 sequences detected, 44% appear once; the ten largest clones hold more than 1.5%. The rearrangement uses TRBV7-2 and TRBJ2-1, with 7 bases fitting TRBD2. Sequencing was carried out using blood. This TCR came from a girl aged 10-17 years with multiple sclerosis. CDR3 nucleotides: TGTGCCAGCAGCCTCATGGGGGGGTACTACAATGAGCAGTTCTTC. It translates to CASSLMGGYYNEQFF.